One TCR beta chain is described in this entry. There is no known antigen for this receptor. Per-base qualities were not stored, and no clone one base away is much larger. The cohort was made up of around 720 healthy bone marrow donors. At the time of sampling, all cohort members were nominally healthy, though unrecorded immune exposures were likely present. The donor was CMV seropositive and was included in the group of 289 seropositive cohort members. Each donor provided a peripheral blood sample, and peripheral blood mononuclear cells were used for TCR beta sequencing. The Qiagen DNeasy Blood Extraction Kit was used to extract genomic DNA from the blood cell samples. These data are taken from a study of cytomegalovirus exposure and HLA in healthy donors (dated by TCRdb to the late 2010s). About the study as a whole: An earlier analysis of roughly 630 of the donors reported about 250 Gb of sequence data and some 120 million unique TCR beta sequences from some 180 million T cells. Four to six DR-DQ haplotypes were handled as single units for association and clustering, since linkage in the cohort was strong. Typing coverage varied by locus: about 620-640 donors for A, B, C, DRB1 and DQB1; around 560 for DQA1; 600 to 610 for DPA1; roughly 450 for DPB1. The genetic ancestry cluster associated with self-reported Caucasian donors included 70% to 85% of the roughly 400 genotyped donors. Genome-wide SNP genotypes for about 55% of the roughly 670 donors were used in a later genetic analysis, which treated that subset as a discovery cohort. An early release that covered approximately 600 HLA-typed donors contained approximately 300 gigabases of sequencing data and 85 million to 100 million unique TCR sequences. The study aimed to test whether signatures of past pathogen exposure could be identified by cataloging public T cell receptors. Alongside the repertoire data, information on donor age, sex, ethnicity and CMV serostatus was compiled. Class I and class II HLA loci were covered by the typing at four-digit resolution. Among 300 to 500 genotyped donors of the cohort, an average of roughly 230,000 unique TCR beta nucleotide sequences was sequenced per donor, of which 15% to 20% were non-productive. Using immunosequencing, the study profiled T cell repertoires from around 670 subjects and related those repertoires to cytomegalovirus serostatus. To decide whether each TCR beta V gene segment behaved as functional or pseudogenic, an earlier analysis of 587 of the donors relied on high-throughput TCR beta sequencing. Every discovery cohort repertoire had been produced on one sequencing platform. In the later analysis, no new phenotypic data were used to find candidate immune exposures; instead, reliance was placed on TCR beta sequences and their occurrence across donors. Along with the roughly 670-subject first cohort, a separate validation cohort of some 130 different subjects was used. To predict cytomegalovirus infection status, the study brought together high-throughput TCR immunosequencing, statistical association of individual TCRs with disease status, and machine learning. To study patterns of TCR occurrence, a later analysis re-analyzed previously published TCR beta repertoires from 600 to 750 donors and added high-resolution HLA genotyping. The investigation overall reported the following: The presence/absence analyses assumed that sequencing depth was roughly uniform across donors, and that assumption may not be true. Compared with the approximately 720-donor mean, donors in an Asian-associated ancestry cluster had fewer N-insertions in productive TCRs, according to a later genetic analysis. In a later analysis, HLA-associated TCR beta chains showed more clonal expansion and lower generation probabilities than non-associated chains that were equally common. The classifier was reported to diagnose cytomegalovirus status with high specificity and sensitivity in both the original cohort and the validation cohort. The 87-base-pair reads could not distinguish some IMGT-functional V segments, including TRBV6-2 and TRBV6-3, so those segments were excluded. Most TCR sequences were seen in very few donors, while some public TCRs were found in many individuals. In vitro tests confirmed that a few of the cytomegalovirus-associated TCR beta chains recognize cytomegalovirus antigens. Because HLA typing was missing for some donors at each locus, association tests included only the typed subset. For the cohort, immune exposure information was limited to CMV serostatus. V-gene and J-gene trimming of TCR beta chains was associated with a missense DCLRE1C variant in a later genetic analysis, and the association was replicated in an independent cohort. According to a later analysis, most CMV-associated TCR beta chains appeared to be HLA-restricted, and the HLA associations seemed to be driven largely by CMV exposure. In a later analysis, several top co-occurrence clusters were reported to appear linked to parvovirus B19, influenza, CMV and Epstein-Barr virus. In an earlier analysis of 587 of the donors, most TCR beta V segments appeared in productive rearrangements about 90% or about 30% of the time, broadly matching IMGT annotations. In a later analysis, the rate of TCR association differed among HLA loci, with DRB1 alleles having the most associated TCRs and HLA-C alleles having the fewest. The sequencing pipeline was judged likely to have produced a cluster of highly shared sequence variants as a technical artifact. Linkage disequilibrium might explain the correlated functional status among segregating V segments, but an unknown experimental factor could not be excluded. A further reported finding was that TCR beta sequences accurately predicted the HLA-A and HLA-B alleles for most subjects in the first cohort. According to the authors, the approach could potentially be generalized to other disease states and immunological phenotypes. Assigning TCR associations to individual alleles was difficult when HLA alleles, especially DR and DQ, strongly co-occurred. A later analysis associated about 17,000 TCR beta sequences with specific HLA alleles at a false discovery rate of 0.05. In the study, some 160 TCR beta chains were listed as associated with cytomegalovirus. This cohort had only TCR beta chains sequenced, and the lack of alpha or paired-chain data limited which features could be detected. Around 16 rarely observed V segments, including chromosome 9 orphons, were excluded from the earlier analysis of several hundred of the donors because counts were too low.

Libraries came from the immunoSEQ multiplex PCR assay. The multiplex PCR relied on a mix of 60 forward primers for TCR Vbeta segments and 13 reverse primers for TCR Jbeta segments. The CDR3 region of rearranged TCR beta genes was amplified from genomic DNA by a multiplex PCR assay. The Illumina HiSeq System was used to sequence the amplified TCR beta libraries as 87-base-pair reads. For the original study's pipeline: A later analysis counted tens of millions of unique TCR beta chains across the 600 to 850 repertoires, and 10 million to 11 million of these chains were shared by at least two donors. Raw reads were error-corrected and collapsed into unique sequences with a nearest-neighbor algorithm that merged closely related sequences to remove PCR and sequencing errors. To assign V, D and J gene segments, CDR3 sequences were aligned to IMGT reference sequences. For a sequence to be retained, a match of at least six nucleotides was required to both a V gene segment and a J gene segment. A rearrangement counted as productive if the CDR3 had no stop codons and remained in frame with V and J, and every other rearrangement counted as non-productive. Following IMGT convention, CDR3 was defined as the stretch from the second conserved V-encoded cysteine up to the conserved J-encoded phenylalanine. Sequences without an unambiguous match to a single V gene segment were excluded from the earlier analysis of several hundred of the donors. An earlier analysis of around 600 of the donors classified V segments as functional when productive rearrangements were above 56.7% and as segregating when the standard deviation between donors was above 5%. To diagnose cytomegalovirus status from the catalog of TCR beta chain sequences, a statistical classification framework was built. A later analysis assigned V and J genes by comparing TCR nucleotide sequences with IMGT/GENE-DB human TR gene sequences. The TCRdist pipeline was used in a later analysis to assign CDR3 sequences and most-parsimonious VDJ recombination scenarios. In a later analysis, each TCR beta chain was defined by its CDR3 amino acid sequence together with its V-gene family, and reads lacking a unique V-gene family were excluded. To address suspected cross-contamination and a sequencing artifact, a later analysis removed 450 to 700 highly shared, low-generation-probability nucleotide sequences. For each public chain, a later analysis derived a clonal expansion index from normalized ranks of inferred template counts within each repertoire. A later analysis computed generation probabilities with a VDJ recombination model fitted to out-of-frame rearrangements, and checked the results against IGoR. In a later analysis, hypergeometric tests were used to score TCR-TCR, TCR-HLA and TCR-CMV co-occurrence, with a repertoire-size bias correction applied to TCR pairs. A later analysis estimated false discovery rates by permuting HLA or CMV assignments 20 times. In a later analysis, co-occurring TCRs were grouped with DBSCAN, and TCRdist sequence similarity was added when clustering was performed within HLA-allele-positive subsets. Repertoires with fewer than 30,000 or more than 120,000 public chains were left out of co-occurrence clustering, as were a handful of repertoires with anomalous nucleotide sharing. TCRdb mirrors the immuneACCESS table, restricted to in-frame sequences. Some clones are absent from its copies; in checked studies, under half trace to an unresolved V gene, and the reason for the others is unknown. V and J calls plus clone size are reproduced from that table; the DNA served to infer D and trimming. The sample contains fewer than 130,000 clones, 60% to 85% of them found a single time. The top ten clones comprise 2.5% to 3% of the sample.

Counted from cysteine to phenylalanine, this CDR3 has 13 amino acids. CDR3 DNA only is kept here, 39 bases in frame from base 1. Trimming removed 3 bases from V and 4 bases from J, leaving 9 bases between the germline ends. CDR1 and CDR2 are drawn from the germline V gene (reference sequence): LNHNV, YYDKDF. The sample was PBMCs. The sequence links TRBV15 to TRBJ1-2; a confident D gene designation cannot be given. This sequence originates from a woman aged 55-70 years in good health and CMV-seropositive. The nucleotide sequence reads TGTGCCACCAGCAGCGGGATTTTCTATGGCTACACCTTC. It codes for CATSSGIFYGYTF. Joined to the reference TRBV15 and TRBJ1-2 proteins, this CDR3 gives the full variable domain: DAMVIQNPRYQVTQFGKPVTLSCSQTLNHNVMYWYQQKSSQAPKLLFHYYDKDFNNEADTPDNFQSRRPNTSFCFLDIRSPGLGDTAMYLCATSSGIFYGYTFGSGTRLTVV.